The 15 T cell receptor beta chains reported below all come from one sample, sequenced in a study of identifying expanded T cells in peripheral blood. Measured with immunoSEQ multiplex PCR; TCRdb has only the in-frame clones, and not every one. The sample holds some 99,000 clones, 88% seen once. The sample comprised blood. Receptors were obtained from a person aged 18 to 75 in good health.

V gene TRBV18 combines with J gene TRBJ2-5; the D gene is possibly TRBD2 (5 bases). Deletions cut 5 bases from V and 5 bases from J, with 9 bases between. This CDR3 spans 12 amino acids. Germline V gene data show CDR1 as KGHSH and CDR2 as LQKENI. The CDR3 spells CASSTGRETQYF. As DNA, the CDR3 is TGTGCCAGCTCAACGGGAAGGGAGACCCAGTACTTC.

The CDR3 sequence is CASTLTGEGYTF. CDR3 nucleotides: TGTGCCAGCACCCTTACAGGGGAGGGCTACACCTTC. This chain joins TRBV11-2 and TRBJ1-2, with 7 nucleotides matching TRBD1. The trim removed 7 bases at V and 8 bases at J, leaving 7 bases unmatched. In germline, CDR1 is SGHAT, CDR2 FQNNGV. The CDR3 extends over 12 amino acids.

V and J are TRBV19 and TRBJ1-2; D perhaps matches TRBD1 (6 bases). This CDR3 has 13 amino acids. In germline, CDR1 is LNHDA, CDR2 SQIVND (reference sequence). With 3 bases removed from V and 8 bases from J, the gap between germline ends came to 13 bases. This CDR3 is CASSIVGGRGYTF. CDR3 DNA: TGTGCCAGTAGTATCGTCGGGGGGCGAGGCTACACCTTC.

To note about this clone: This same CDR3 is encoded by further DNA sequences in the sample. The chain has TRBV28 and TRBJ2-3, with a weak D call TRBD2 (6 bases). Germline V lookup: CDR1 MDHEN, CDR2 SYDVKM. With 3 bases removed from V and 0 bases from J, the gap between germline ends came to 10 bases. The CDR3 sequence is 15 residues long. CDR3 nucleotides: TGTGCCAGCAGTTTTGGAGGGTCGAGCACAGATACGCAGTATTTT. Its translation is CASSFGGSSTDTQYF.

This chain connects TRBV19 to TRBJ1-1; the D is unclear. V dropped 1 base and J dropped 7 bases, with 10 bases sitting between them. CDR3 length: 13 amino acids. Germline-derived CDR1 and CDR2 are LNHDA and SQIVND (reference sequence). In DNA form, the CDR3 reads TGTGCCAGTAGTATAGGAGGCTACTTTGAAGCTTTCTTT. Protein sequence: CASSIGGYFEAFF.

Notes on this clone: One junction end disagrees with the germline gene, perhaps due to a read error. This rearrangement joins TRBV5-1 to TRBJ1-3; no reliable D call. From germline, CDR1 is SGHRS and CDR2 YFSETQ. This CDR3 is built from 13 residues. This CDR3 reads CASGLSSGNTIYF. Here the CDR3 DNA reads TGCGCCAGCGGCTTAAGCTCTGGAAACACCATATATTTT.

The chain employs TRBV25-1 and TRBJ1-1, with 7 bases lining up with TRBD1. The V gene's germline CDR1 is MGHDK and CDR2 SYGVNS. CDR3 size: 17 residues. V was pared by 5 bases and J by 0 bases, with 12 bases of the junction left unmatched. The CDR3 DNA sequence: TGTGCCAGCAGTAAGATCGGGACAGCAATCATGAACACTGAAGCTTTCTTT. Protein product: CASSKIGTAIMNTEAFF. Full variable domain (remainder filled in from reference TRBV25-1 and TRBJ1-1): EADIYQTPRYLVIGTGKKITLECSQTMGHDKMYWYQQDPGMELHLIHYSYGVNSTEKGDLSSESTVSRIRTEHFPLTLESARPSHTSQYLCASSKIGTAIMNTEAFFGQGTRLTVV.

This clone showed up just a few times. CDR3 amino acids: CASSGTTGATNEKLFF. CDR3 in DNA: TGTGCCAGCAGCGGTACAACAGGGGCAACTAATGAAAAACTGTTTTTT. The gene calls are TRBV9 and TRBJ1-4; TRBD1 matches at 7 bases. The CDR3 covers 16 residues. CDR1 and CDR2 from the germline V gene are SGDLS and YYNGEE. V shed 3 bases and J 0 bases; nucleotides not matched to a gene: 5.

This rearrangement joins TRBV5-4 to TRBJ2-3; 7 bases agree with TRBD2. V was clipped by 0 bases and J by 0 bases; unmatched bases: 1. CDR3 length: 15 residues. The V gene's germline CDR1 is SGHNT and CDR2 YYREEE (reference sequence). The CDR3 sequence is CASSLASGSTDTQYF. The CDR3 DNA reads as TGTGCCAGCAGCTTGGCTAGCGGAAGCACAGATACGCAGTATTTT. The whole variable domain, filled in from reference TRBV5-4 and TRBJ2-3, reads ETGVTQSPTHLIKTRGQQVTLRCSSQSGHNTVSWYQQALGQGPQFIFQYYREEENGRGNFPPRFSGLQFPNYSSELNVNALELDDSALYLCASSLASGSTDTQYFGPGTRLTVL.

This chain connects TRBV18 to TRBJ1-1; D is perhaps TRBD1 (5 bases). The CDR3 loop spans 14 amino acids. CDR1 is KGHSH, CDR2 LQKENI, per germline. The germline V and J ends were trimmed by 2 bases and 4 bases, with 11 bases remaining between them. The CDR3 loop is CASSPGGWGTEAFF. The CDR3 region has the DNA TGTGCCAGCTCACCAGGGGGATGGGGCACTGAAGCTTTCTTT.

This rearrangement joins TRBV18 to TRBJ2-7; D is unresolved. Trimming removed 3 bases from V and 9 bases from J, with 18 bases in between. Germline V gives CDR1 KGHSH, CDR2 LQKENI. The CDR3 has 14 residues. The CDR3 loop is CASSPNQDESRQYF. The CDR3 nucleotides read TGTGCCAGCTCACCGAACCAGGACGAATCTCGGCAGTACTTC.

This chain links TRBV7-9 with TRBJ1-1; a possible D gene is TRBD1 (6 bases). Germline CDR1 is SEHNR and CDR2 is FQNEAQ (reference sequence). V lost 5 bases and J lost 1, with 11 bases in between. The CDR3 runs to 14 residues. CDR3 sequence reads: CASSPRTANTEAFF. DNA for the CDR3: TGTGCCAGCAGCCCGAGGACAGCGAACACTGAAGCTTTCTTT.

This rearrangement joins TRBV19 to TRBJ1-5; possible D gene TRBD1, 5 bases. V dropped 5 bases and J dropped 1 base, with 12 bases sitting between them. Per germline, CDR1 LNHDA and CDR2 SQIVND (reference sequence). The CDR3 length is 15 residues. This CDR3 reads CASSRSRDSNQPQHF. As DNA, the CDR3 is TGTGCCAGTAGTCGTTCCCGGGACAGCAATCAGCCCCAGCATTTT.

The rearrangement uses TRBV7-9 and TRBJ2-5; TRBD1 matches at 8 bases. The CDR3 contains 14 residues. The V segment lost 5 bases and the J segment 5 bases; nucleotides outside the gene matches: 7. Germline loops: CDR1 SEHNR, CDR2 FQNEAQ (reference sequence). The CDR3 here is CASSPTDRVETQYF. The CDR3 DNA is TGTGCCAGCAGCCCCACGGACAGGGTTGAGACCCAGTACTTC.

This chain joins TRBV10-3 and TRBJ1-2; 10 bases are shared with TRBD1. Germline V lookup: CDR1 ENHRY, CDR2 SYGVKD. Germline trimming cut 0 bases from V and 6 bases from J; bases unmatched to any gene: 1. The CDR3 sequence is 14 residues long. The CDR3 DNA follows: TGTGCCATCAGTGAGTCGGGACAGGGGCATGGCTACACCTTC. It codes for CAISESGQGHGYTF.